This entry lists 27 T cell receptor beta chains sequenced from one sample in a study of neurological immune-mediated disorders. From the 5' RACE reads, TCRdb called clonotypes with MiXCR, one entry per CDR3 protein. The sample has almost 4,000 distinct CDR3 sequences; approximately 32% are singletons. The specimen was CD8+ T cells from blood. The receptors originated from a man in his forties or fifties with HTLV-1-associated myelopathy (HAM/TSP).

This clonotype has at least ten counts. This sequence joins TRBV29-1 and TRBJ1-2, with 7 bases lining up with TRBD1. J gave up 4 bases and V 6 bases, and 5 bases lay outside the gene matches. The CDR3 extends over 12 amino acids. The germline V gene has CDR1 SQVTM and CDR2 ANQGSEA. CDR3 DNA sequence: TGCAGCGTACAGGGGATCGGCTATGGCTACACCTTC. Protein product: CSVQGIGYGYTF.

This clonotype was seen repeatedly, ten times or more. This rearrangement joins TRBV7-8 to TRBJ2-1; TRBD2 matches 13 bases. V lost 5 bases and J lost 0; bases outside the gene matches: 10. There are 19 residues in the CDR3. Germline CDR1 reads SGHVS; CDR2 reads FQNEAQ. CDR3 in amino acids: CASSPGLAGSLPSYNEQFF. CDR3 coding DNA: TGTGCCAGCAGCCCGGGACTAGCGGGAAGCCTGCCCTCCTACAATGAGCAGTTCTTC. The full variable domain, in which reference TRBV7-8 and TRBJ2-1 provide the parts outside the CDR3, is GAGVSQSPRYKVAKRGQDVALRCDPISGHVSLFWYQQALGQGPEFLTYFQNEAQLDKSGLPSDRFFAERPEGSVSTLKIQRTQQEDSAVYLCASSPGLAGSLPSYNEQFFGPGTRLTVL.

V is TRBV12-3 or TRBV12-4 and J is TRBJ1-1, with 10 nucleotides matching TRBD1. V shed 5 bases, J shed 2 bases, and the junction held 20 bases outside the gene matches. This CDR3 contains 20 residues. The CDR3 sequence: CASSHSPDRGKWVHNTEAFF. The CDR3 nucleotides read TGTGCCAGCAGTCACTCTCCGGACAGGGGGAAATGGGTCCACAACACTGAAGCTTTCTTT.

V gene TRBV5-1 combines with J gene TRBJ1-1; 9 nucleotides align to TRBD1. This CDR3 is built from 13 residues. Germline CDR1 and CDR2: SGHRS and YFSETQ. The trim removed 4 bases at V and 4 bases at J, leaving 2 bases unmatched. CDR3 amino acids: CASSMTGGTEAFF. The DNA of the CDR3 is TGCGCCAGCAGCATGACAGGGGGCACTGAAGCTTTCTTT.

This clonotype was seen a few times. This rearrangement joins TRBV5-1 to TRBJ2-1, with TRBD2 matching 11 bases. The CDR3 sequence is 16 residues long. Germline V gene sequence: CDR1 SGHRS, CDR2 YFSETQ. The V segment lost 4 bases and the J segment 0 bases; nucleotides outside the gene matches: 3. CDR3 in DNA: TGCGCCAGCAGCCCCGGACTAGCGGGCTCCTACAATGAGCAGTTCTTC. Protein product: CASSPGLAGSYNEQFF.

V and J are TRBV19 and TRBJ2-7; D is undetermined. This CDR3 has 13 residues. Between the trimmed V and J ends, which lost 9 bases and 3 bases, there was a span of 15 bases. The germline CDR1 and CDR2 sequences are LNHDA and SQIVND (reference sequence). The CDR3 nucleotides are TGTGCCAGCTCACTAAGCCTGGGCTACGAGCAGTACTTC. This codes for CASSLSLGYEQYF.

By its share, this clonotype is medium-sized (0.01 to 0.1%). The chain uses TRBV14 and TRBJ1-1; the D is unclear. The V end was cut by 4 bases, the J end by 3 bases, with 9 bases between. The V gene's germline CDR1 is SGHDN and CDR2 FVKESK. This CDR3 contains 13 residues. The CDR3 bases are TGTGCCAGCAGCCCCTCCTTTTACACTGAAGCTTTCTTT. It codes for CASSPSFYTEAFF.

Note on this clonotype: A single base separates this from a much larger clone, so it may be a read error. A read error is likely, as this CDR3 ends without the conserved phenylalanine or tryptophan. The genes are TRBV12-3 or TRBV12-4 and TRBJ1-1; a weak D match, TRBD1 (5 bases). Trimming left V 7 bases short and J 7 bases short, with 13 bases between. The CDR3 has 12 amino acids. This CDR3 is CASTPGGGEAFI. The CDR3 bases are TGTGCCAGCACCCCCGGGGGGGGTGAAGCTTTCATT.

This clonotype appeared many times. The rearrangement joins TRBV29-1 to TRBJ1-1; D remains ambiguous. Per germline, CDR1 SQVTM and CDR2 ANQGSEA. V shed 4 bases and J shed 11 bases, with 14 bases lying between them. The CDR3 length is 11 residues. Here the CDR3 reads CSVVSEPAAFF. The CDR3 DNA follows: TGCAGCGTTGTGAGCGAACCCGCCGCTTTCTTT. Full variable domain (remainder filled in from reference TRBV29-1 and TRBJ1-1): SAVISQKPSRDICQRGTSLTIQCQVDSQVTMMFWYRQQPGQSLTLIATANQGSEATYESGFVIDKFPISRPNLTFSTLTVSNMSPEDSSIYLCSVVSEPAAFFGQGTRLTVV.

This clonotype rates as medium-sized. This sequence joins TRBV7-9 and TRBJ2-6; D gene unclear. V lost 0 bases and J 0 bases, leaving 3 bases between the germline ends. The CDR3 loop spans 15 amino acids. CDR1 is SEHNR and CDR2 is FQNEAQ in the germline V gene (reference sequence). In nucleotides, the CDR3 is TGTGCCAGCAGCTTAGCAAGCTCTGGGGCCAACGTCCTGACTTTC. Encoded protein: CASSLASSGANVLTF.

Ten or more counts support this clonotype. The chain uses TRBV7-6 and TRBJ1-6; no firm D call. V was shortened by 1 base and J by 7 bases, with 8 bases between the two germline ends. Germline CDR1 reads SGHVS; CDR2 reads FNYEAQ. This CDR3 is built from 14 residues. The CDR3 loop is CASSLGSRNSPLHF. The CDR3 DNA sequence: TGTGCCAGCAGCTTAGGTAGTCGCAATTCACCCCTCCACTTT.

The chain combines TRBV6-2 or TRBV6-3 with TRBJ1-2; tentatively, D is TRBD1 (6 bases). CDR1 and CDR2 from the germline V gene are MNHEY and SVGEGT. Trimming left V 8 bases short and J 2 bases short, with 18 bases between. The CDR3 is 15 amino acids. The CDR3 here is CASQGYQSHNYGYTF. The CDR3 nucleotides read TGTGCCAGCCAGGGGTACCAATCCCACAACTATGGCTACACCTTC.

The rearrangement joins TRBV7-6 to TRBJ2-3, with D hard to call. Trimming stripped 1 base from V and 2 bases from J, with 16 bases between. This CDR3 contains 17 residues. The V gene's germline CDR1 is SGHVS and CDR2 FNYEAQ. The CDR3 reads CASSLEPGWVNTDTQYF. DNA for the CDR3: TGTGCCAGCAGCTTAGAGCCCGGATGGGTAAACACAGATACGCAGTATTTT.

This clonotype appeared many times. This chain's CDR3 is CASSLLMKNNEQFF. Written as DNA, the CDR3 is TGTGCCAGCAGCTTACTAATGAAGAACAATGAGCAGTTCTTC. The chain combines TRBV7-9 with TRBJ2-1; D not certain. The length of the CDR3 is 14 residues. V was clipped by 2 bases and J by 5 bases, with 10 bases between them. CDR1 SEHNR and CDR2 FQNEAQ come from the germline V gene (reference sequence). Full variable domain (missing parts from reference TRBV7-9 and TRBJ2-1): DTGVSQNPRHKITKRGQNVTFRCDPISEHNRLYWYRQTLGQGPEFLTYFQNEAQLEKSRLLSDRFSAERPKGSFSTLEIQRTEQGDSAMYLCASSLLMKNNEQFFGPGTRLTVL.

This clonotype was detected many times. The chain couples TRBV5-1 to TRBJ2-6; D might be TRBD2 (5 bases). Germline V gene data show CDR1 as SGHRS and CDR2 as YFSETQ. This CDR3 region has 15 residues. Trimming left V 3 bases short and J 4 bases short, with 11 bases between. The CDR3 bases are TGCGCCAGCAGCTCCCGGGAACCCGGGGCCAACGTCCTGACTTTC. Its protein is CASSSREPGANVLTF.

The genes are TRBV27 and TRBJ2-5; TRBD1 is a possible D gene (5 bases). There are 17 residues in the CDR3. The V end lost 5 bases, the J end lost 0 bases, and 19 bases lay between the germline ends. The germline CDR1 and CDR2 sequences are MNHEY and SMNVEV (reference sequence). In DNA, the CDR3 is TGTGCCAGCAGTCCGTCGATGGGGCCCGAGTACCAAGAGACCCAGTACTTC. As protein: CASSPSMGPEYQETQYF.

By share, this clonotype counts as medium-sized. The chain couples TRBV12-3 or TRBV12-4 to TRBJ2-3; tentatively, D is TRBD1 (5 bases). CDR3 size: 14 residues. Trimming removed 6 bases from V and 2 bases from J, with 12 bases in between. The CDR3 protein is CASSLGQHTDTQYF. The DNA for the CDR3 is TGTGCCAGCAGCCTGGGGCAGCACACAGATACGCAGTATTTT.

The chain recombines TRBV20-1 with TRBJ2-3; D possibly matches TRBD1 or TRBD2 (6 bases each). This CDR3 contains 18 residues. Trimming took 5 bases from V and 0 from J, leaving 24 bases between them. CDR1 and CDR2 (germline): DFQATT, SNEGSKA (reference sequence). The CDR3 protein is CSAVTGTPRSGSTDTQYF. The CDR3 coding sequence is TGCAGTGCTGTTACCGGGACACCCAGAAGCGGGAGCACAGATACGCAGTATTTT.

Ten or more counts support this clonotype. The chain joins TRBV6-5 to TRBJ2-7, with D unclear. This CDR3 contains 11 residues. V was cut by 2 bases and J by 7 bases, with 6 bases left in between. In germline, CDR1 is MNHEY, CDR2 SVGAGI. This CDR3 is CASSYVGEQYF. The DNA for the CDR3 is TGTGCCAGCAGTTACGTCGGGGAGCAGTACTTC.

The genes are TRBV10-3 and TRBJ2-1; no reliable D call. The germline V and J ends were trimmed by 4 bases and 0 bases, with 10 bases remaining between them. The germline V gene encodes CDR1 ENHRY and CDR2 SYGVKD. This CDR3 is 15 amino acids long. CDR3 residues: CAISVNGFSYNEQFF. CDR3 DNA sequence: TGTGCCATCAGTGTCAACGGCTTCTCCTACAATGAGCAGTTCTTC.

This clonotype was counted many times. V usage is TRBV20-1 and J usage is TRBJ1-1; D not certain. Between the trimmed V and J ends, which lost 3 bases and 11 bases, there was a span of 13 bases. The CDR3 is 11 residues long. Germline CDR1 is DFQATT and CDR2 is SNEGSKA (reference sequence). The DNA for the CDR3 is TGCAGTGCTAGCCCCATAGGGCAGGCTTTCTTT. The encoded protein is CSASPIGQAFF.

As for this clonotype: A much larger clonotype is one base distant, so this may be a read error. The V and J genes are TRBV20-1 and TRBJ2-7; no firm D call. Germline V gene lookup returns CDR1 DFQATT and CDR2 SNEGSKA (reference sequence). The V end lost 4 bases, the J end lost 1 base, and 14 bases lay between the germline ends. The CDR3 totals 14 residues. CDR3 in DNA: TGCAGTGCTATAGAAAGGTCCGTATCCTACGAGCAGTACTTC. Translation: CSAIERSVSYEQYF.

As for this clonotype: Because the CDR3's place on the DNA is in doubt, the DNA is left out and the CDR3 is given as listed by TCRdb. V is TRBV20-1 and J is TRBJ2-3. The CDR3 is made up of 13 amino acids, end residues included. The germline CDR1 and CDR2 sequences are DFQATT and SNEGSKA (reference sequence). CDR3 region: CSTFGCGTDTQYF.

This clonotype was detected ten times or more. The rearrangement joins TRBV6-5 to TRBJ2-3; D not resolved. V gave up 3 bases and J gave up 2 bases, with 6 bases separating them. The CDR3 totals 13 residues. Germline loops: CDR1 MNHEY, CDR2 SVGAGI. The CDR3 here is CASSYTDTDTQYF. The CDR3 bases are TGTGCCAGCAGTTATACAGACACAGATACGCAGTATTTT.

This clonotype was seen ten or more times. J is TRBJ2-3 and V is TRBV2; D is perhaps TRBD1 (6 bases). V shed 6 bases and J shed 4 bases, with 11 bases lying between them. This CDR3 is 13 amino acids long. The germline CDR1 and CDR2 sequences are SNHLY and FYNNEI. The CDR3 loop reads CASSAGVADTQYF. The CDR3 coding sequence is TGTGCCAGCAGCGCAGGGGTAGCAGATACGCAGTATTTT.

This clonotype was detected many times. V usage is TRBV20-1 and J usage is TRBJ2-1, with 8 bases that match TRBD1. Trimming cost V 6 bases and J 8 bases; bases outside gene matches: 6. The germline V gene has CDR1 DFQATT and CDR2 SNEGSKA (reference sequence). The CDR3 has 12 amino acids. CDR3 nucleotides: TGCAGTGCGGTCTACAGGGGGGATGAGCAGTTCTTC. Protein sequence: CSAVYRGDEQFF.

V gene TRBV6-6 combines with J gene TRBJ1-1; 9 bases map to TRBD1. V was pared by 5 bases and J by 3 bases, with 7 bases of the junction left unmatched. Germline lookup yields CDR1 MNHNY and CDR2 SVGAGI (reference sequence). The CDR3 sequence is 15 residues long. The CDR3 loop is CASSGTGKAYTEAFF. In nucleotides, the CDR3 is TGTGCCAGCAGTGGGACAGGGAAAGCTTACACTGAAGCTTTCTTT.